This T cell receptor (beta chain) was documented in a study of CD8+ T cells in alopecia areata. The CDR3 sequence is 16 residues long. Unmatched junction bases numbered 14, after V lost 4 bases and J lost 5 bases. The germline V gene has CDR1 SGHRS and CDR2 YFSETQ. cDNA reverse transcribed from extracted RNA served as the sequencing template. Assay used: immunoSEQ multiplex PCR; TCRdb lists only in-frame clones, some missing. The sample lists 270,000 or so clones; 58% were seen once. Treatment: oral pan-JAK inhibitor, 5-10 mg twice daily. This chain connects TRBV5-1 to TRBJ2-5, with 7 positions matching TRBD1. This specimen consisted of CD4+ T cells sorted from blood, obtained at week 24, from a patient treated with tofacitinib. The origin of this receptor is a human donor with alopecia areata. DNA of the CDR3: TGCGCCAGCAGCCCCAACCGGGACAGCCAAAGGGAGACCCAGTACTTC. It specifies CASSPNRDSQRETQYF.